This T cell receptor (beta chain) was sequenced in a study of T cells after yellow fever vaccination. Broader study findings: One caveat is that FACS-sorted repertoires could contain abundant clonotypes contaminating from the bulk population. Primary-vaccination clones mostly resurfaced post-booster (nearly 97% CD4, roughly 87% CD8). On re-exposure, the response was weaker but peaked faster, at day 5 versus 15.

Concerning this clonotype itself: The antigen is unknown.

In TCRdb, the 5' RACE reads were re-called with MiXCR into one record per CDR3 protein. Here the sample spans about 150,000 distinct CDR3 sequences, 6.2% being singletons. The receptor comes from a man aged 18-30 years who received the YFV17D yellow fever vaccine. This specimen was CD4+ T cells sorted from PBMCs, taken on the day of the first yellow fever vaccination.

CDR3 residues: CASSLGQDTEAFF. The DNA for the CDR3 is TGTGCCAGCAGCTTGGGACAGGACACTGAAGCTTTCTTT. This chain uses TRBV5-4 with TRBJ1-1, with a possible D match to TRBD1 (6 bases). The V and J ends lost 0 bases and 3 bases respectively, with 6 bases between them. The germline V gene has CDR1 SGHNT and CDR2 YYREEE (reference sequence). The CDR3 is 13 residues long.